The following is a T cell receptor (beta chain) sequence with its context. The germline gives CDR1 DFQATT, CDR2 SNEGSKA (reference sequence). V gave up 6 bases and J gave up 6 bases, with 17 bases separating them. The CDR3 is made up of 13 amino acids. This sample is part of a study of blood T cells in healthy people across ages. The use of a sample-barcoded 5' primer and a J-beta primer mix characterized a second PCR of roughly 6 to 11 cycles. TCRdb reprocessed the 5' RACE reads via MiXCR and lists one record per CDR3 protein. This table has around 790,000 distinct CDR3 sequences, about 42% appearing once.

This sequence was found in a man aged 60 to 75 in good health. The sample was blood. This chain connects TRBV20-1 to TRBJ1-2; maybe TRBD1 (6 bases). CDR3: CSAPLTGGHGYTF. The DNA of the CDR3 is TGCAGTGCCCCCCTGACAGGAGGACATGGCTACACCTTC.